A selection of T cell receptor beta chains follows, all from one sample in a study of CD8+ T cells in alopecia areata. Some clones are missing from TCRdb's copy, which holds only in-frame ones; the method was immunoSEQ multiplex PCR. The table has about 220,000 clones, about 58% seen once; the top ten hold roughly 1.6%. Sample: CD4+ T cells sorted from blood, taken at week 4, from a patient treated with tofacitinib. These receptors came from a human donor with alopecia areata. Both conserved end residues are part of each CDR3. D genes are given only for firm matches. The size entry is marked missing in some rows and otherwise reads once, few, many or a size class.

j_call v_call d_call clone_size cdr3_nt cdr3_aa
TRBJ2-3 TRBV7-2 TRBD2 - TGTGCCAGCAGCTTAGGCGGGGGGTCGAGAGATACGCAGTATTTT CASSLGGGSRDTQYF
TRBJ2-7 TRBV23-1 - few TGCGCCAGGGGACACCTCCTCGTGTACGAGCAGTACTTC CARGHLLVYEQYF
TRBJ2-7 TRBV27 TRBD2 - TGTGCCAGCAGTTTATCAAACCTAGCGGGGGCACGCTACGAGCAGTACTTC CASSLSNLAGARYEQYF
TRBJ2-3 TRBV23-1 - few TGCGCCAGCAGTCAATTTATGGGAGGAAGCACAGATACGCAGTATTTT CASSQFMGGSTDTQYF
TRBJ1-1 TRBV28 TRBD1 few TGTGCCAGCAGTATGACAGGGTCCTGGGCCACTGAAGCTTTCTTT CASSMTGSWATEAFF
TRBJ1-1 TRBV30 TRBD1 - TGTGCCTGGAGGAAGGGACAGAAGAACACTGAAGCTTTCTTT CAWRKGQKNTEAFF
TRBJ2-1 TRBV29-1 - - TGCAGCGTCGATGAGCAGTTCTTC CSVDEQFF
TRBJ1-5 TRBV2 TRBD1 - TGTGCCAGCAGTGAAAGGGGACAGCCTTCCCCCCAGCATTTT CASSERGQPSPQHF
TRBJ2-4 TRBV15 - - TGTGCCACCAGACAGATAGCCAAAAACATTCAGTACTTC CATRQIAKNIQYF
TRBJ2-3 TRBV5-6 TRBD2 - TGTGCCAGCAGCCTGATAGCGGGTGTTCCCACAGATACGCAGTATTTT CASSLIAGVPTDTQYF
TRBJ1-1 TRBV4-3 TRBD1 - TGCGCCAGCAGCCAAGAAGCGACAGGGGGTCGGGCTTTCTTT CASSQEATGGRAFF
TRBJ1-6 TRBV30 TRBD1 - TGTGCCTGGAGTACAACCGCCGGGACAGGGTATTCACCCCTCCACTTT CAWSTTAGTGYSPLHF
TRBJ1-5 TRBV30 TRBD1 - TGTGCCTGGGACAGGGAGGCAGGCCAGCCCCAGCATTTT CAWDREAGQPQHF
TRBJ2-5 TRBV25-1 TRBD2 - TGTGCCAGCAGTCCCCCCCCGAATGGACTAGCGGGGGTAGAGACCCAGTACTTC CASSPPPNGLAGVETQYF
TRBJ2-7 TRBV5-1 - - TGCGCCAGCAAAGATGGTTATGGACAATTCTACGAGCAGTACTTC CASKDGYGQFYEQYF
TRBJ2-7 TRBV15 - - TGTGCCACCAGCAGAGATTTCGGCCGCTACTACGAGCAGTACTTC CATSRDFGRYYEQYF
TRBJ2-3 TRBV7-2 - few TGTGCCAGCAGCTTAGTGGTGGAGAGCACAGATACGCAGTATTTT CASSLVVESTDTQYF
TRBJ1-1 TRBV18 TRBD1 few TGTGCCAGCTCACCACCTACAGGGGGCCGGAACACTGAAGCTTTCTTT CASSPPTGGRNTEAFF
TRBJ1-4 TRBV30 - - TGTGCCTGGAGGGGATTGGATGAAAAACTGTTTTTT CAWRGLDEKLFF
TRBJ2-5 TRBV29-1 - few TGCAGCGTTGAAGCAGGGAGGAAATTAGAGACCCAGTACTTC CSVEAGRKLETQYF
TRBJ1-5 TRBV2 - - TGTGCCAGCAGTGAAAGGGGAATCAATCAGCCCCAGCATTTT CASSERGINQPQHF
TRBJ1-4 TRBV11-1 - - TGTGCCAGCAGCCAGGGGAATGAAAAACTGTTTTTT CASSQGNEKLFF
TRBJ2-1 TRBV5-1 - - TGCGCCAGCAGCGACAAAAATTGGGAGCAGTTCTTC CASSDKNWEQFF
TRBJ2-2 TRBV4-3 TRBD1 - TGCGCCAGCAGCCTGTCTATCGGGACAGGGGGCAACACCGGGGAGCTGTTTTTT CASSLSIGTGGNTGELFF
TRBJ2-3 TRBV15 - - TGTGCCACCAGCAGAGACACAGATACGCAGTATTTT CATSRDTDTQYF
TRBJ2-1 TRBV5-1 - - TGCGCCAGCAGCGCCAGTGAGAATGAGCAGTTCTTC CASSASENEQFF